One sample yielded the 16 T cell receptor beta chains listed below, sequenced in a study of response to subunit inactivated influenza vaccine (dated by TCRdb to the late 2010s). The method behind the library was RT-PCR. The sequencer was an Illumina HiSeq 2500. TCRdb applied fastp at Q25 and MiXCR to the public reads, then kept only in-frame beta chains. Rows matching on CDR3 protein sequence are summarized as one entry with the most common DNA and genes. The sample has roughly 500,000 distinct CDR3 sequences on record, around a quarter of them singletons. About 2.8% of the sample is taken by the ten largest. The sample was also reused in another study, on T cells expressing NK-cell markers. The second study, in turn, reports: 5'RACE template switching, by which a universal primer site and unique molecular identifiers were added, was used to make TCR beta cDNA libraries.

This specimen consisted of CD4+ T cells sorted from PBMCs, obtained less than 13 days after vaccination. The receptors derive from a man in his fifties who received an inactivated influenza vaccine. Donor details come from another sample of the same person, matched by shared clones.

This clonotype came up a few times. The rearrangement links TRBV11-2 to TRBJ2-7; D is perhaps TRBD1 (6 bases). This CDR3 region has 15 residues. Germline V CDR1 and CDR2: SGHAT, FQNNGV. With 6 bases removed from V and 6 bases from J, the gap between germline ends came to 21 bases. This CDR3 reads CASSTKIKQGSEQYF. In nucleotides, the CDR3 is TGTGCCAGCAGTACAAAGATAAAACAGGGATCCGAGCAGTACTTC.

The table lists this clonotype with many counts. This chain links TRBV30 with TRBJ1-2; the D gene is possibly TRBD1 (5 bases). The CDR3 length is 13 residues. Per germline, CDR1 GTSNPN and CDR2 SVGIG (reference sequence). V shed 4 bases and J shed 9 bases, with 18 bases lying between them. CDR3 nucleotides: TGTGCCTGGAAGAACAGGCAGGCCGGCAGCTACACCTTC. Its translation: CAWKNRQAGSYTF.

The chain employs TRBV30 and TRBJ1-6; D possibly corresponds to TRBD1 (5 bases). The CDR3 extends over 13 amino acids. The germline V gene has CDR1 GTSNPN and CDR2 SVGIG (reference sequence). Trimming took 0 bases from V and 12 from J, leaving 12 bases between them. The CDR3 nucleotides are TGTGCCTGGAGTGTACAACGGGGGGAACCCCTCCACTTT. Its protein is CAWSVQRGEPLHF.

V and J are TRBV6-1 and TRBJ2-5, with D perhaps matching TRBD2 (5 bases). Trimming stripped 4 bases from V and 5 bases from J, with 11 bases between. Germline assignment: CDR1 MNHNS and CDR2 SASEGT. CDR3 length: 13 residues. Written as DNA, the CDR3 is TGTGCCAGCAGTGGGGGAGTGAGGGAGACCCAGTACTTC. Translating gives CASSGGVRETQYF.

This clonotype was counted ten times or more. The V gene is TRBV29-1, the J gene TRBJ2-3, with a possible D match to TRBD1 (6 bases). This CDR3 has 13 amino acids. The V gene lost 0 bases and the J gene lost 3 bases, with 7 bases spanning the gap. Germline V lookup: CDR1 SQVTM, CDR2 ANQGSEA. This CDR3 is CSVEEGGTDTQYF. For the CDR3, the DNA is TGCAGCGTTGAAGAAGGGGGTACAGATACGCAGTATTTT.

The chain carries TRBV12-3 or TRBV12-4 and TRBJ2-3; 8 bases agree with TRBD1. V lost 6 bases, J lost 0 bases, and 5 bases stayed unmatched. CDR3 length: 15 residues. The CDR3 bases are TGTGCCAGCAGAAACAGGGGGATTAGCACAGATACGCAGTATTTT. It is translated as CASRNRGISTDTQYF.

This chain links TRBV12-3 or TRBV12-4 with TRBJ2-5; 9 bases are shared with TRBD2. The CDR3 is 14 residues long. V lost 7 bases and J lost 5; bases outside the gene matches: 8. The CDR3 region is CASNAGTSFETQYF. For the CDR3, the DNA is TGTGCCAGCAATGCCGGGACTAGCTTTGAGACCCAGTACTTC.

This rearrangement joins TRBV7-2 to TRBJ1-1; a possible D gene is TRBD1 (5 bases). The CDR3 extends over 15 amino acids. Germline values: CDR1 SGHTA, CDR2 FQGNSA. Trimming removed 3 bases from V and 6 bases from J, with 17 bases in between. The CDR3 region is CASSLWGGGKAEAFF. The CDR3 DNA is TGTGCCAGCAGCTTGTGGGGGGGTGGGAAGGCTGAAGCTTTCTTT.

This clonotype appeared a few times. The chain couples TRBV7-6 to TRBJ2-7, with D possibly TRBD2 on 5 matching bases. Germline-derived CDR1 and CDR2 are SGHVS and FNYEAQ. Trimming stripped 5 bases from V and 0 bases from J, with 11 bases between. The CDR3 contains 14 residues. In nucleotides, the CDR3 is TGTGCCAGCAGCGTCGGGATCTTCTCCTACGAGCAGTACTTC. This encodes CASSVGIFSYEQYF.

This clonotype was seen more than once but under ten times. J is TRBJ2-3 and V is TRBV29-1; possible D gene TRBD1, 6 bases. Trimming cost V 0 bases and J 6 bases, with 16 bases left between them. Germline V gives CDR1 SQVTM, CDR2 ANQGSEA. The CDR3 runs to 15 residues. The CDR3, as DNA: TGCAGCGTTGAAGATCCTAAAATGGGGGCGGATACGCAGTATTTT. Translated: CSVEDPKMGADTQYF.

This sequence joins TRBV7-2 and TRBJ2-7, with 7 bases aligning to TRBD1. Germline CDR1 is SGHTA and CDR2 is FQGNSA. This CDR3 spans 13 amino acids. After removal of 5 bases from V and 3 bases from J, the junction contained 4 bases not matched to a gene. The CDR3 protein is CASSLWTGYEQYF. The CDR3 DNA reads TGTGCCAGCAGCCTTTGGACAGGCTACGAGCAGTACTTC.

The J gene is TRBJ1-5, the V gene TRBV12-3 or TRBV12-4, with no clear D. Between the trimmed V and J ends, which lost 2 bases and 4 bases, there was a span of 9 bases. The CDR3 is 14 amino acids. The CDR3 nucleotides are TGTGCCAGCAGTTTACTGGGAGGGAATCAGCCCCAGCATTTT. This codes for CASSLLGGNQPQHF.

This clonotype was seen repeatedly, ten times or more. The V gene is TRBV5-1, the J gene TRBJ2-3; D perhaps matches TRBD1 (6 bases). The V end was cut by 0 bases, the J end by 2 bases, with 7 bases between. The germline V gene has CDR1 SGHRS and CDR2 YFSETQ. The CDR3 totals 14 residues. CDR3 loop: CASSLDRVTDTQYF. CDR3 DNA sequence: TGCGCCAGCAGCTTGGACAGGGTCACAGATACGCAGTATTTT.

The V gene is TRBV5-6, the J gene TRBJ1-2; 7 bases are shared with TRBD1. The CDR3 extends over 13 amino acids. From germline, CDR1 is SGHDT and CDR2 YYEEEE. J was trimmed by 2 bases and V by 5 bases; bases with no gene match: 3. The CDR3 sequence is CASSTGQNYGYTF. CDR3 nucleotide sequence: TGTGCCAGCAGTACGGGACAGAACTATGGCTACACCTTC.

This clonotype came up once. CDR3 residues: CASRGQTLNTEAFF. In DNA, the CDR3 is TGTGCCAGCAGGGGACAGACGTTGAACACTGAAGCTTTCTTT. The chain is built from TRBV27 and TRBJ1-1; 7 bases are shared with TRBD1. Germline trimming cut 6 bases from V and 0 bases from J; bases unmatched to any gene: 4. The CDR3 has 14 amino acids. Germline CDR1 MNHEY, CDR2 SMNVEV (reference sequence).

This clonotype was seen a handful of times. The rearrangement links TRBV7-2 to TRBJ2-3; 8 bases are a match to TRBD2. J lost 3 bases, V lost 1 base, and 6 bases had no gene match. This CDR3 is 16 amino acids long. Per germline, CDR1 SGHTA and CDR2 FQGNSA. The CDR3 DNA follows: TGTGCCAGCAGCTTAGAACGGGGGGGGAGGACAGATACGCAGTATTTT. It is translated as CASSLERGGRTDTQYF.